The TCR beta chain under discussion was sequenced for a study of T cells after yellow fever vaccination. About the study: When fractions had low cell numbers, they were prepared with SMART-Seq v4 Ultra Low Input.

The V end lost 1 base, the J end lost 8 bases, and 14 bases lay between the germline ends. CDR1 SGHTA and CDR2 FQGNSA come from the germline V gene. This CDR3 comprises 14 residues. Notes on the study in general: Of the clonotypes, a small share occurred in both CD4 and CD8 compartments. Within FACS-sorted repertoires, abundant clonotypes contaminating from the bulk population could be present.

In its sample, this clonotype was seen a few times. What it binds is unknown. They built TCR cDNA with 5'RACE template switching, a step that put in a universal primer site and UMIs. Via MiXCR, TCRdb re-called the 5' RACE reads, giving one row per CDR3 protein. This repertoire shows hundreds of thousands of distinct CDR3 sequences, roughly 13% found once; its top ten account for around 15%. The chain links TRBV7-2 to TRBJ1-2, with D possibly matching TRBD1 (6 bases). This sequence originates from a man in his thirties or forties who received the YFV17D yellow fever vaccine. This material consisted of PBMCs, taken on the day of the yellow fever booster vaccination. The CDR3 region has the DNA TGTGCCAGCAGCTTAGACGGGACAATGGGGGGCTACACCTTC. Amino acid sequence: CASSLDGTMGGYTF. Filled out from reference TRBV7-2 and TRBJ1-2, the complete variable domain reads GAGVSQSPSNKVTEKGKDVELRCDPISGHTALYWYRQSLGQGLEFLIYFQGNSAPDKSGLPSDRFSAERTGGSVSTLTIQRTQQEDSAVYLCASSLDGTMGGYTFGSGTRLTVV.